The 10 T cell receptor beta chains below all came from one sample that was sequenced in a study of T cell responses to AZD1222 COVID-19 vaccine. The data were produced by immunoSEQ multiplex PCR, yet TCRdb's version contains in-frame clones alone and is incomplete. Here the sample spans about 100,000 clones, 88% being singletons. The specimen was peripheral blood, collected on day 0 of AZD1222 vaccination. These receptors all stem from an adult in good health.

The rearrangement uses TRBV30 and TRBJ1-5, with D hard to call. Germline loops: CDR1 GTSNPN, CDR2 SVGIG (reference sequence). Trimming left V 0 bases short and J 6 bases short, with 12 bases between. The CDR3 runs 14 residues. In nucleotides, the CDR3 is TGTGCCTGGAGTGTTTCGGGATTCGGTCAGCCCCAGCATTTT. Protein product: CAWSVSGFGQPQHF.

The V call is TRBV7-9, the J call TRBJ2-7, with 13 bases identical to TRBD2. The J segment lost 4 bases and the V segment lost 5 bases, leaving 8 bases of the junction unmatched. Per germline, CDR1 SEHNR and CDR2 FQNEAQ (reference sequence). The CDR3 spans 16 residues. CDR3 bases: TGTGCCAGCAGCCCTAAAGGACTAGCGGGGGTTTACGAGCAGTACTTC. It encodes CASSPKGLAGVYEQYF.

This chain's CDR3 is CASSSAERGSSYNSPLHF. CDR3 nucleotides: TGTGCCAGCAGTTCCGCTGAGAGGGGAAGCTCCTATAATTCACCCCTCCACTTT. This chain connects TRBV28 to TRBJ1-6, with a weak D call TRBD1 (5 bases). The CDR3 runs 18 residues. The ends were cut back, 4 bases at V and 0 bases at J, with 16 bases in the middle. Germline CDR1 reads MDHEN; CDR2 reads SYDVKM.

CDR3 DNA sequence: TGTGCCAGCAGCCCGTCCGGGACAGGGGGATCGAACACTGAAGCTTTCTTT. Translating it yields CASSPSGTGGSNTEAFF. The genes are TRBV7-9 and TRBJ1-1; TRBD1 aligns across 11 bases. Germline lookup yields CDR1 SEHNR and CDR2 FQNEAQ (reference sequence). The CDR3 has 17 amino acids. The V segment lost 5 bases and the J segment 1 base; nucleotides outside the gene matches: 9.

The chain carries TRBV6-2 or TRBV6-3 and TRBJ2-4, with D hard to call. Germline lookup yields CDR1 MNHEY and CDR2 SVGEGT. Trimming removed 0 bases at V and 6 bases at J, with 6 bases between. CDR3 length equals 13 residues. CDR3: CASSYSTANIQYF. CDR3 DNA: TGTGCCAGCAGTTACTCGACGGCAAACATTCAGTACTTC.

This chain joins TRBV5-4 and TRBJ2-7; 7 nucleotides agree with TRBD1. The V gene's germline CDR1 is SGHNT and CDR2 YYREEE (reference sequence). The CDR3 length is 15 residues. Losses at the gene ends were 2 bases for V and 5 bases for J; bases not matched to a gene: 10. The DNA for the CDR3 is TGTGCCAGCAGCTTAAAGGGGGCGCTAAACCACGAGCAGTACTTC. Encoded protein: CASSLKGALNHEQYF.

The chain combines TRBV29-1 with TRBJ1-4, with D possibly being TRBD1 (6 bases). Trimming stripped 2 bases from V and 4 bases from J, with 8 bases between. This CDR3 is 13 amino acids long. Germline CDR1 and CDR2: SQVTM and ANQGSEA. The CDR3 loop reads CSVEPGHNEKLFF. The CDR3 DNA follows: TGCAGCGTTGAACCGGGACATAATGAAAAACTGTTTTTT.

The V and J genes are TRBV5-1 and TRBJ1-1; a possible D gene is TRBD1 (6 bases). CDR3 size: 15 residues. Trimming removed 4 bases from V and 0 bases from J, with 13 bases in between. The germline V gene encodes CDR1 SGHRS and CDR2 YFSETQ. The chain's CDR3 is CASSPGAILNTEAFF. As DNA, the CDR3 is TGCGCCAGCAGCCCGGGGGCCATCTTGAACACTGAAGCTTTCTTT.

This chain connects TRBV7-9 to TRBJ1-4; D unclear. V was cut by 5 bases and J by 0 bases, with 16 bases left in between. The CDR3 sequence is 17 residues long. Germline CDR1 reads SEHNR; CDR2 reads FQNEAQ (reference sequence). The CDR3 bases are TGTGCCAGCAGCCTTCCGGGGATGGGGTCAACTAATGAAAAACTGTTTTTT. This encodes CASSLPGMGSTNEKLFF.

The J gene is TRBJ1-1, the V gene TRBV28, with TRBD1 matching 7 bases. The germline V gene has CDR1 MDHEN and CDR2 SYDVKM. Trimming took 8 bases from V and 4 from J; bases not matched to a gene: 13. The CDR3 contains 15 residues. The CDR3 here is CASGESTGVSTEAFF. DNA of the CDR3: TGTGCCAGCGGTGAATCAACAGGGGTCTCCACTGAAGCTTTCTTT.